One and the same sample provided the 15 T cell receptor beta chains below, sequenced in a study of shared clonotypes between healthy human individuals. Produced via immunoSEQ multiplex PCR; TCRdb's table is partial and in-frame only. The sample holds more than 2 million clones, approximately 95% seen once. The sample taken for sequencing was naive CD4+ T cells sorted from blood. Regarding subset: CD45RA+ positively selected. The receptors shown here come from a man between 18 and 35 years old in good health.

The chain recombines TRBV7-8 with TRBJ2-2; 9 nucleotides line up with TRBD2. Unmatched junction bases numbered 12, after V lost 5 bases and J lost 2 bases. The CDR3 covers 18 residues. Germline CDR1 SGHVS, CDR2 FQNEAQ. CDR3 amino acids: CASSPGGGRVTNTGELFF. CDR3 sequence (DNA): TGTGCCAGCAGCCCCGGGGGCGGGAGGGTCACCAACACCGGGGAGCTGTTTTTT. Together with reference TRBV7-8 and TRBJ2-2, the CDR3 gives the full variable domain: GAGVSQSPRYKVAKRGQDVALRCDPISGHVSLFWYQQALGQGPEFLTYFQNEAQLDKSGLPSDRFFAERPEGSVSTLKIQRTQQEDSAVYLCASSPGGGRVTNTGELFFGEGSRLTVL.

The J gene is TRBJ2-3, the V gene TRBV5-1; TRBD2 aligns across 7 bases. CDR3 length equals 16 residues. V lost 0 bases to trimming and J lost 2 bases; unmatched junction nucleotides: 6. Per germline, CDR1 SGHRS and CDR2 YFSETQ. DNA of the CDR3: TGCGCCAGCAGCTTGGTACTAGCGCCTTCCACAGATACGCAGTATTTT. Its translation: CASSLVLAPSTDTQYF.

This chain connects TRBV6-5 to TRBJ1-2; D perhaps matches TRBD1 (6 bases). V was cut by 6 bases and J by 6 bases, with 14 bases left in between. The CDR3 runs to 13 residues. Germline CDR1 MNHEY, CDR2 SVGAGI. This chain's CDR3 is CASSHPQGNGYTF. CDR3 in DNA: TGTGCCAGCAGCCACCCCCAGGGGAATGGCTACACCTTC.

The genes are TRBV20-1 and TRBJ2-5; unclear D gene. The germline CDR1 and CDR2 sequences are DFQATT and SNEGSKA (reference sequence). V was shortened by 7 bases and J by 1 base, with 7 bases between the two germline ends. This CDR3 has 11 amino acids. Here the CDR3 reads CSVQSQETQYF. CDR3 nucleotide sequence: TGCAGTGTCCAGTCCCAAGAGACCCAGTACTTC.

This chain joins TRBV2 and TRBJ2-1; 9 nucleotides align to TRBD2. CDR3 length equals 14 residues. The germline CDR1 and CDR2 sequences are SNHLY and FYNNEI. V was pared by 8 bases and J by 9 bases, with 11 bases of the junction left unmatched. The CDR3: CASLGGRAGGEQFF. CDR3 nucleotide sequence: TGTGCCAGCCTTGGCGGGAGGGCCGGGGGTGAGCAGTTCTTC.

The CDR3: CASSGREGGPEAFF. The CDR3 coding sequence is TGTGCCAGCAGTGGTCGTGAAGGGGGTCCTGAAGCTTTCTTT. The genes are TRBV2 and TRBJ1-1; possible D gene TRBD1, 6 bases. This CDR3 has 14 amino acids. Trimming pared 4 bases from V and 6 bases from J, leaving 15 bases between. Germline assignment: CDR1 SNHLY and CDR2 FYNNEI. Full variable domain (remainder filled in from reference TRBV2 and TRBJ1-1): EPEVTQTPSHQVTQMGQEVILRCVPISNHLYFYWYRQILGQKVEFLVSFYNNEISEKSEIFDDQFSVERPDGSNFTLKIRSTKLEDSAMYFCASSGREGGPEAFFGQGTRLTVV.

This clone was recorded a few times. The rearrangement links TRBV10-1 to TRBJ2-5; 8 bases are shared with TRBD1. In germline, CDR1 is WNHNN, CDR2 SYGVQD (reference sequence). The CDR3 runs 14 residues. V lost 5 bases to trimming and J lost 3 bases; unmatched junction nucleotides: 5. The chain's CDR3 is CASSRDRREETQYF. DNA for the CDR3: TGCGCCAGCAGTCGGGACAGGAGAGAAGAGACCCAGTACTTC.

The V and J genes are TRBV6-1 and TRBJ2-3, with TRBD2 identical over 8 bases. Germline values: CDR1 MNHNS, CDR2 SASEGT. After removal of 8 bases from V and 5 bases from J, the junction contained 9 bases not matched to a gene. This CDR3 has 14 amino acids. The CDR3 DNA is TGTGCCAGCCGGCGCGGGGGGTTACAAGATACGCAGTATTTT. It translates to CASRRGGLQDTQYF.

CDR3: CASRGVVYNSPLHF. The CDR3 nucleotides read TGTGCCAGCAGGGGGGTGGTCTATAATTCACCCCTCCACTTT. The genes are TRBV2 and TRBJ1-6, with D possibly TRBD1 on 5 matching bases. Trimming took off 6 bases at V and 3 bases at J, with 9 bases between the two ends. The germline CDR1 and CDR2 sequences are SNHLY and FYNNEI. CDR3 length: 14 residues.

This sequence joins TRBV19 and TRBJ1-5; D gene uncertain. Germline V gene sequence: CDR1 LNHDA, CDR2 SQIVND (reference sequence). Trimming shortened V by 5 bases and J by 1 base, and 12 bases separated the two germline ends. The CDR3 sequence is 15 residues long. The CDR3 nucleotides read TGTGCCAGTAGTGGTTCCAGAGGGAGCAATCAGCCCCAGCATTTT. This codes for CASSGSRGSNQPQHF.

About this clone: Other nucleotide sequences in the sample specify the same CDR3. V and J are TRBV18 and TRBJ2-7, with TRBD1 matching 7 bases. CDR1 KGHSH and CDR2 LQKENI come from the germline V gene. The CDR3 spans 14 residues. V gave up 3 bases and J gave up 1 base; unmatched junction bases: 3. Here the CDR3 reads CASSPGTDSYEQYF. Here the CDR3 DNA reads TGTGCCAGCTCACCCGGGACAGATTCCTACGAGCAGTACTTC.

The DNA for the CDR3 is TGCGCCAGCAGCTTGGAACAAGGAATCGATGGCTACACCTTC. Translated, it gives CASSLEQGIDGYTF. V and J are TRBV5-1 and TRBJ1-2, with D unclear. The V gene lost 0 bases and the J gene lost 6 bases, with 12 bases spanning the gap. This CDR3 contains 14 residues. The germline V gene has CDR1 SGHRS and CDR2 YFSETQ.

The DNA of the CDR3 is TGTGCCATCAGTGATTGGCAGGGCGGCAAAAACATTCAGTACTTC. The encoded protein is CAISDWQGGKNIQYF. The rearrangement links TRBV10-3 to TRBJ2-4; tentatively, D is TRBD1 (5 bases). Germline assignment: CDR1 ENHRY and CDR2 SYGVKD. The CDR3 extends over 15 amino acids. Trimming pared 3 bases from V and 3 bases from J, leaving 12 bases between.

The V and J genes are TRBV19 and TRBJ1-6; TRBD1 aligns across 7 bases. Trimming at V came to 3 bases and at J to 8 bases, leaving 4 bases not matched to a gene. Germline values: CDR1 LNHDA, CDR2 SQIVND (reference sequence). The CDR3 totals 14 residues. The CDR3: CASSMGQYDSPLHF. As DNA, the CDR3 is TGTGCCAGTAGTATGGGACAGTACGATTCACCCCTCCACTTT.

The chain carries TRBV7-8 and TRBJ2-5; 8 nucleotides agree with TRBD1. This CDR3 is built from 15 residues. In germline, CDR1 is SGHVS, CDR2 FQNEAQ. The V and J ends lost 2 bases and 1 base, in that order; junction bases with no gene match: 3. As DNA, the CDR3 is TGTGCCAGCAGCTTAATGGGACAGGTCCAAGAGACCCAGTACTTC. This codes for CASSLMGQVQETQYF.